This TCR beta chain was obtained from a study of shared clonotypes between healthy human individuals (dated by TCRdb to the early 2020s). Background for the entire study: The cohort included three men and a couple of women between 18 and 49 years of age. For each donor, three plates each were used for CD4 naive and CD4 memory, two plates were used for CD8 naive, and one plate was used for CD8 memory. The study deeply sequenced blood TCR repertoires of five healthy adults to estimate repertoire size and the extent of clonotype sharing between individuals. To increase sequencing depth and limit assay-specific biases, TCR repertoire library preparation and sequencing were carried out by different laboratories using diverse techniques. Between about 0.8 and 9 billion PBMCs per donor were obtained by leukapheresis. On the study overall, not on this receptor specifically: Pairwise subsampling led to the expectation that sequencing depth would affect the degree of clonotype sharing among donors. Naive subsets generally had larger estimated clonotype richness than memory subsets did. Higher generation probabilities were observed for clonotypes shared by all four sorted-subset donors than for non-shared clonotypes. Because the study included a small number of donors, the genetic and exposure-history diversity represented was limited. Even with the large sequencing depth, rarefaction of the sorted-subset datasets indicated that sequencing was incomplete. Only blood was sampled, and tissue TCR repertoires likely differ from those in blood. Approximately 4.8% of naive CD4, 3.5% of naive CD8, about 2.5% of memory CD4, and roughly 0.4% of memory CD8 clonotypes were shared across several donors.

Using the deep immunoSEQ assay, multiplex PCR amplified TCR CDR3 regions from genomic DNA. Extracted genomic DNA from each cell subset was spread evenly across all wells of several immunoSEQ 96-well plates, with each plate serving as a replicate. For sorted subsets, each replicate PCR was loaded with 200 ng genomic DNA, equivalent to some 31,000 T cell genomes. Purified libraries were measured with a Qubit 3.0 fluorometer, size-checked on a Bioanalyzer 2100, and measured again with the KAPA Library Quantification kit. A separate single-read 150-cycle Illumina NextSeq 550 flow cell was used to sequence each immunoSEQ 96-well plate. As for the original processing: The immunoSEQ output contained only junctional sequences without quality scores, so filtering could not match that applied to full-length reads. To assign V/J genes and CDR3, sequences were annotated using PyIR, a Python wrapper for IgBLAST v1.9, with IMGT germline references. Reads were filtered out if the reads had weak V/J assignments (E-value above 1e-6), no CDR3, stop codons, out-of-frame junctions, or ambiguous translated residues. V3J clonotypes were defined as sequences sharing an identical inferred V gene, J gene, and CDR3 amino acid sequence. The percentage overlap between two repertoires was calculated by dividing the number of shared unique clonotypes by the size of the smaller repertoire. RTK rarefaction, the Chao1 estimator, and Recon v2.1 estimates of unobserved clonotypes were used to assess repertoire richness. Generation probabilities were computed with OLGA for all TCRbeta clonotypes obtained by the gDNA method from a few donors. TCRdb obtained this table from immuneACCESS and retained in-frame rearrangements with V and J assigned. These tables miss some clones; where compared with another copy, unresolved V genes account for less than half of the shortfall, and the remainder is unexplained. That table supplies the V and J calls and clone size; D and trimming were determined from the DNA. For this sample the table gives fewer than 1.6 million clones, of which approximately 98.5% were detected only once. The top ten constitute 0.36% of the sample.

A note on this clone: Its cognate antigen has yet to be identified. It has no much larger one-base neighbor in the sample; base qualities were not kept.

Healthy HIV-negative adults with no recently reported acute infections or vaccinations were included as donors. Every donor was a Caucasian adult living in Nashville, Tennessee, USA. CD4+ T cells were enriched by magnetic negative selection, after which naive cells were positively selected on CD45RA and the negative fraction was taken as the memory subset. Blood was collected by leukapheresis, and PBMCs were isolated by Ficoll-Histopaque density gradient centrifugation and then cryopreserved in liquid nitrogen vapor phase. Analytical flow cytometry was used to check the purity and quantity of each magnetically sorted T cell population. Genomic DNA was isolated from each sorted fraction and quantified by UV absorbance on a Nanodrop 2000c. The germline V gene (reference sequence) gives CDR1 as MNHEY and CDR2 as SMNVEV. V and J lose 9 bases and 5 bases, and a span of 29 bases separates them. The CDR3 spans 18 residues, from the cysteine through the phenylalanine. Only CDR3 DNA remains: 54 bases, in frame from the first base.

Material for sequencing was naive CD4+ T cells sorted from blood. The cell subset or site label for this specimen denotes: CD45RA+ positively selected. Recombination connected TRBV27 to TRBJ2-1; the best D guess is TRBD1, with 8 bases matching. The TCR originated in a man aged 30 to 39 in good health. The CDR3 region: CARVFRDRFGAGNNEQFF. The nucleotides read TGTGCCAGGGTTTTCCGGGACAGGTTTGGAGCGGGGAACAATGAGCAGTTCTTC.